A single sample gave rise to the 15 T cell receptor beta chains below, sequenced in a study of early T cells in non-severe SARS-CoV-2 infection. TCRdb re-analysed the 5' RACE reads in MiXCR, keeping a single row per CDR3 protein. The repertoire has approximately 79,000 distinct CDR3 sequences, less than 15% of them found once; the top ten carry roughly 6%. The sequenced sample was whole blood. The origin of the receptors is an adult who was a healthcare worker with PCR-confirmed SARS-CoV-2 infection or an uninfected control (not recorded which).

This clonotype was seen a handful of times. The chain uses TRBV29-1 and TRBJ1-2; 8 nucleotides agree with TRBD1. The V and J ends lost 8 bases and 8 bases, in that order; junction bases with no gene match: 10. This CDR3 is built from 12 residues. Germline assignment: CDR1 SQVTM and CDR2 ANQGSEA. CDR3 sequence (DNA): TGCAGCCTACAGGGGGATCAGGAAGGCTACACCTTC. It translates to CSLQGDQEGYTF.

This clonotype was picked up a small number of times. This chain's CDR3 is CASSSLTSGGPGRGREQFF. CDR3 sequence (DNA): TGTGCCAGCAGCTCCCTCACTAGCGGGGGCCCCGGCCGCGGTAGGGAGCAGTTCTTC. V and J are TRBV7-2 and TRBJ2-1; 11 positions agree with TRBD2. Germline V gene lookup returns CDR1 SGHTA and CDR2 FQGNSA. V shed 4 bases, J shed 10 bases, and the junction held 21 bases outside the gene matches. The CDR3 contains 19 residues.

This clonotype occurred many times. This chain links TRBV14 with TRBJ2-7; the D gene is possibly TRBD2 (6 bases). This CDR3 has 15 residues. V was shortened by 4 bases and J by 1 base, with 14 bases between the two germline ends. CDR1 and CDR2 from the germline V gene are SGHDN and FVKESK. The CDR3 DNA reads TGTGCCAGCAGCCGCATCGCGGGGCGATCCTACGAGCAGTACTTC. This translates into CASSRIAGRSYEQYF. Looking up the rest from reference TRBV14 and TRBJ2-7 gives the full variable domain: EAGVTQFPSHSVIEKGQTVTLRCDPISGHDNLYWYRRVMGKEIKFLLHFVKESKQDESGMPNNRFLAERTGGTYSTLKVQPAELEDSGVYFCASSRIAGRSYEQYFGPGTRLTVT.

This clonotype was seen more than once but under ten times. This chain links TRBV5-1 with TRBJ2-5; D not certain. V shed 3 bases and J shed 2 bases, with 11 bases lying between them. The CDR3 runs to 14 residues. Germline assignment: CDR1 SGHRS and CDR2 YFSETQ. This CDR3 is CASSSTPAQETQYF. CDR3 coding DNA: TGCGCCAGCAGCTCCACGCCCGCACAAGAGACCCAGTACTTC. The whole variable domain, remainder taken from reference TRBV5-1 and TRBJ2-5, is KAGVTQTPRYLIKTRGQQVTLSCSPISGHRSVSWYQQTPGQGLQFLFEYFSETQRNKGNFPGRFSGRQFSNSRSEMNVSTLELGDSALYLCASSSTPAQETQYFGPGTRLLVL.

Ten or more counts support this clonotype. The rearrangement joins TRBV7-3 to TRBJ1-1; D is uncertain. Germline V gene lookup returns CDR1 SGHTA and CDR2 FQGTGA. This CDR3 region has 14 residues. Trimming removed 2 bases from V and 1 base from J, with 8 bases in between. CDR3 loop: CASSLVGPNTEAFF. As DNA, the CDR3 is TGTGCCAGCAGCTTAGTGGGCCCGAACACTGAAGCTTTCTTT. Combining the CDR3 with reference TRBV7-3 and TRBJ1-1 gives the whole variable domain GAGVSQTPSNKVTEKGKYVELRCDPISGHTALYWYRQSLGQGPEFLIYFQGTGAADDSGLPNDRFFAVRPEGSVSTLKIQRTERGDSAVYLCASSLVGPNTEAFFGQGTRLTVV.

A word on this clonotype: Being one base from a much bigger clone, this may be a read error. The chain joins TRBV5-5 to TRBJ2-2; the D is unclear. CDR3 length equals 16 residues. CDR1 SGHKS and CDR2 YYEKEE come from the germline V gene (reference sequence). This CDR3 reads CASSSPQVRSTEELFF. CDR3 DNA sequence: TGTGCCAGCAGCTCCCCTCAGGTTCGAAGCACCGAGGAGCTGTTTTTT.

The table lists this clonotype with many counts. The V gene is TRBV20-1, the J gene TRBJ2-7; D is undetermined. The CDR3 sequence is 14 residues long. The ends were cut back, 5 bases at V and 0 bases at J, with 14 bases in the middle. The germline CDR1 and CDR2 sequences are DFQATT and SNEGSKA (reference sequence). The CDR3 sequence is CSAHGRGFSYEQYF. The DNA of the CDR3 is TGCAGTGCTCACGGACGCGGATTCTCCTACGAGCAGTACTTC.

This clonotype was seen a few times. The rearrangement joins TRBV29-1 to TRBJ2-7; D is uncertain. The CDR3 extends over 13 amino acids. CDR1 SQVTM and CDR2 ANQGSEA come from the germline V gene. The V and J ends lost 1 base and 6 bases respectively, with 13 bases between them. CDR3 sequence reads: CSVEAQTHREQYF. In nucleotides, the CDR3 is TGCAGCGTTGAAGCCCAAACTCATCGCGAGCAGTACTTC.

The chain links TRBV7-2 to TRBJ1-2; no firm D call. Trimming took off 1 base at V and 5 bases at J, with 14 bases between the two ends. The CDR3 is made up of 15 amino acids. Germline CDR1 and CDR2: SGHTA and FQGNSA. In DNA form, the CDR3 reads TGTGCCAGCAGCTTAGAACTCAACGAGCGATATGGCTACACCTTC. This codes for CASSLELNERYGYTF.

The chain carries TRBV20-1 and TRBJ2-2; D is possibly TRBD2 (6 bases). The CDR3 has 13 amino acids. Looked up from germline, CDR1 is DFQATT and CDR2 is SNEGSKA (reference sequence). Trimming shortened V by 0 bases and J by 6 bases, and 8 bases separated the two germline ends. The chain's CDR3 is CSAREASAGELFF. DNA of the CDR3: TGCAGTGCTAGAGAGGCTAGCGCCGGGGAGCTGTTTTTT.

This rearrangement joins TRBV7-2 to TRBJ1-1; 7 positions agree with TRBD1. Germline V gene sequence: CDR1 SGHTA, CDR2 FQGNSA. This CDR3 comprises 14 residues. J gave up 6 bases and V 0 bases, and 4 bases lay outside the gene matches. CDR3 sequence reads: CASSLAGTVSEAFF. The CDR3 DNA is TGTGCCAGCAGCTTAGCCGGGACAGTGTCTGAAGCTTTCTTT.

This clonotype has a count of ten or more. The chain's CDR3 is CASSPDLGLAYEQYF. The CDR3 coding sequence is TGTGCCAGCAGCCCGGATTTGGGATTAGCCTACGAGCAGTACTTC. This chain links TRBV7-8 with TRBJ2-7, with D uncertain. This CDR3 has 15 residues. The V gene lost 5 bases and the J gene lost 2 bases, with 16 bases spanning the gap. Germline CDR1 and CDR2: SGHVS and FQNEAQ.

The chain recombines TRBV28 with TRBJ2-3; possibly TRBD2 for D (6 bases). There are 18 residues in the CDR3. The V gene lost 7 bases and the J gene lost 0 bases, with 23 bases spanning the gap. Looked up from germline, CDR1 is MDHEN and CDR2 is SYDVKM. The DNA for the CDR3 is TGTGCCAGCACCGCCGACGCGGAGGGGCGAACTAGCACAGATACGCAGTATTTT. The encoded protein is CASTADAEGRTSTDTQYF.

In its sample, this clonotype was seen a few times. The CDR3 region has the DNA TGTGCCAGCAGCCCCATCGGAGGACAGGGGATGGGTGAGCAGTTCTTC. Its translation: CASSPIGGQGMGEQFF. The rearrangement links TRBV3-1 to TRBJ2-1, with TRBD1 matching 9 bases. V was pared by 4 bases and J by 9 bases, with 13 bases of the junction left unmatched. Germline V gives CDR1 LGHDT, CDR2 YNNKEL (reference sequence). CDR3 length: 16 residues.

This clonotype turned up a few times. This rearrangement joins TRBV18 to TRBJ2-3; D is perhaps TRBD2 (6 bases). The germline gives CDR1 KGHSH, CDR2 LQKENI. Trimming left V 3 bases short and J 4 bases short, with 14 bases between. This CDR3 is 15 amino acids long. The CDR3 loop is CASSPLFGTADTQYF. The CDR3 region has the DNA TGTGCCAGCTCACCCCTCTTCGGGACTGCAGATACGCAGTATTTT.